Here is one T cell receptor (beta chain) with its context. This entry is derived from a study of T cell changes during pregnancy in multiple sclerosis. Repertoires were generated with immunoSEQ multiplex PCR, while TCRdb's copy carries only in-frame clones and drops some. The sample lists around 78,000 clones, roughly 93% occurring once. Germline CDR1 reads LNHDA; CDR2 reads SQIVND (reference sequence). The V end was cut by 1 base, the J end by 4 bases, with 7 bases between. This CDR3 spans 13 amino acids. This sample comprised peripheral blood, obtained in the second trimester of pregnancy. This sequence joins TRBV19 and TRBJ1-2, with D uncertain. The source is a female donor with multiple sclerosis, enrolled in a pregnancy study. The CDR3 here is CASSIGEAYGYTF. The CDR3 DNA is TGTGCCAGTAGTATAGGAGAGGCCTATGGCTACACCTTC.